Listed below are T cell receptor beta chains from one sample, sequenced in a study of blood T cell repertoires in COVID-19. Sequencing used immunoSEQ multiplex PCR; TCRdb keeps in-frame clones, though not all of them. This sample has 200,000 to 250,000 clones; less than 85% occur once, and the top ten carry 1.8%. The source material was PBMCs or T cells enriched from blood (not recorded which). The receptors were sampled from a man in his fifties or sixties who had recovered from COVID-19. Each CDR3 is given with its conserved first and last residue. The order of the fields is V gene, clone size, J gene, CDR3 protein. Rows may omit the clone size; those that give it use once, few, many or a size class.

V: TRBV5-7; size: few; J: TRBJ2-6; CDR3: CAIQGAGANVLTF
V: TRBV14; size: few; J: TRBJ1-3; CDR3: CASGRRGSGNTIYF
V: TRBV19; size: -; J: TRBJ1-3; CDR3: CASSTDRANSGNTIYF
V: TRBV5-6; size: -; J: TRBJ1-4; CDR3: CASSRPGQANEKLFF
V: TRBV6-2/TRBV6-3; size: once; J: TRBJ1-2; CDR3: CASSYYAGQGDGYTF
V: TRBV9; size: -; J: TRBJ1-3; CDR3: CASSEKQGSGNTIYF
V: TRBV4-3; size: -; J: TRBJ1-6; CDR3: CASSQGPRGFDSPLHF
V: TRBV7-2; size: -; J: TRBJ2-3; CDR3: CASSLASLGTTDTQYF
V: TRBV18; size: once; J: TRBJ1-3; CDR3: CASSPSQGLANSGNTIYF
V: TRBV24-1; size: -; J: TRBJ2-3; CDR3: CATSDFSASRDTQYF
V: TRBV19; size: -; J: TRBJ2-1; CDR3: CASRDRGPYNEQFF
V: TRBV2; size: -; J: TRBJ1-2; CDR3: CASSDGIPPYGYTF
V: TRBV7-8; size: -; J: TRBJ2-7; CDR3: CASSLATGTPYEQYF
V: TRBV7-9; size: once; J: TRBJ2-1; CDR3: CASSPTSGEIFSYNEQFF
V: TRBV11-2; size: -; J: TRBJ1-2; CDR3: CASSLGRLTGGYTF
V: TRBV5-1; size: few; J: TRBJ2-1; CDR3: CASSKLAGAGNEQFF
V: TRBV5-6; size: -; J: TRBJ1-2; CDR3: CASSLDRAVLGYTF
V: TRBV7-9; size: -; J: TRBJ2-7; CDR3: CASSLGGPSYEQYF
V: TRBV3-1/TRBV3-2; size: -; J: TRBJ2-5; CDR3: CASSPRTTQETQYF
V: TRBV6-1; size: -; J: TRBJ1-6; CDR3: CASSEYRRDSPLHF
V: TRBV11-2; size: -; J: TRBJ2-2; CDR3: CASSLSWEGELFF
V: TRBV5-1; size: -; J: TRBJ1-2; CDR3: CASSLGDRAYGYTF
V: TRBV19; size: -; J: TRBJ1-5; CDR3: CASRITEINQPQHF
V: TRBV7-2; size: -; J: TRBJ2-7; CDR3: CASSLDSGQGHSYEQYF
V: TRBV11-3; size: -; J: TRBJ2-1; CDR3: CASSLGPDNNEQFF